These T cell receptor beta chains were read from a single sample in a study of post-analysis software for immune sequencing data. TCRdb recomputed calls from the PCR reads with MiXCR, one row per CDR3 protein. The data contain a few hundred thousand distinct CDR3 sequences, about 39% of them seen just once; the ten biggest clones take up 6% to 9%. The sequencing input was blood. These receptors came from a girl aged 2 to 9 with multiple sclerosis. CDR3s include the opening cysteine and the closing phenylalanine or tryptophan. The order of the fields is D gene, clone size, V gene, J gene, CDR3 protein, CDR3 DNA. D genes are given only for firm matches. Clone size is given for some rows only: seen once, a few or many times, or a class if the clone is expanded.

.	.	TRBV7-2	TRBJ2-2	CASSWSTGELFF	TGTGCCAGCAGCTGGTCCACCGGGGAGCTGTTTTTT
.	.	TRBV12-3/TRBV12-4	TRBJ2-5	CASSLRLIDDNEQYF	TGTGCCAGCAGTTTACGGCTTATAGACGACAATGAGCAGTACTTC
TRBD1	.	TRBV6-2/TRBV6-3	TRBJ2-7	CASSYGGQGSEQYF	TGTGCCAGCAGTTACGGGGGACAGGGGAGCGAGCAGTACTTC
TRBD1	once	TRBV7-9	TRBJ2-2	CASSSTGTEGPNTGELFF	TGTGCCAGCAGCTCCACCGGGACAGAGGGCCCGAACACCGGGGAGCTGTTTTTT
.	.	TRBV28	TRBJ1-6	CASSRRERYSPLHF	TGTGCCAGCAGCCGACGGGAGCGGTATTCACCCCTCCACTTT
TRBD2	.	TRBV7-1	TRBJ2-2	CASSSLLAGVPLNTGELFF	TGTGCCAGCAGCTCATTACTAGCGGGAGTGCCCTTGAACACCGGGGAGCTGTTTTTT
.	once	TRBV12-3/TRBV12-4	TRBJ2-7	CASSYRGHGSYEQYF	TGTGCCAGCAGCTACCGAGGACACGGCTCCTACGAGCAGTACTTC
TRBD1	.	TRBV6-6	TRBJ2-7	CASSPQRGTGIPSEQYF	TGTGCCAGCAGTCCACAGAGGGGGACAGGGATCCCGAGCGAGCAGTACTTC
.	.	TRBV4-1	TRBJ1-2	CASSQDSGKNYGYTF	TGCGCCAGCAGCCAAGATTCGGGAAAAAACTATGGCTACACCTTC
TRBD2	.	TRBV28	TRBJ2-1	CASSLFFGMGLAGYNEQFF	TGTGCCAGCAGTTTATTTTTTGGGATGGGCCTAGCGGGTTACAATGAGCAGTTCTTC
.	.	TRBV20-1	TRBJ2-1	CSASQSQRWVDNEQFF	TGCAGTGCTAGTCAATCCCAGCGTTGGGTCGACAATGAGCAGTTCTTC
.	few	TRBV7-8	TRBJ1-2	CASSLVPDHYGYTF	TGTGCCAGCAGCTTAGTGCCCGATCACTATGGCTACACCTTC
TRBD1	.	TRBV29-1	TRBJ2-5	CSVGTGSVGGTQYF	TGCAGCGTCGGGACAGGGAGTGTTGGGGGGACCCAGTACTTC
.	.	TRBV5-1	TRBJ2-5	CASTDRKETQYF	TGCGCCAGCACCGACAGAAAAGAGACCCAGTACTTC
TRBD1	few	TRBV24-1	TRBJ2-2	CATSDRVTGELFF	TGTGCCACTTCGGACAGGGTGACCGGGGAGCTGTTTTTT
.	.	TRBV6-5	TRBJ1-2	CASSYSNTNYGYTF	TGTGCCAGCAGTTACAGCAATACTAACTATGGCTACACCTTC
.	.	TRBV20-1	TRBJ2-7	CSATPRNYEQYF	TGCAGTGCTACTCCACGGAACTACGAGCAGTACTTC
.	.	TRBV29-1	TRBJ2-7	CSVPDTNTKSYEQYF	TGCAGCGTGCCGGACACAAACACTAAATCCTACGAGCAGTACTTC
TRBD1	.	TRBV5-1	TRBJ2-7	CASSLHGQVPYEQYF	TGCGCCAGCAGCTTGCATGGACAGGTTCCCTACGAGCAGTACTTC
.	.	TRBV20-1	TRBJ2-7	CSARDMQGYEQYF	TGCAGTGCTAGAGATATGCAGGGCTACGAGCAGTACTTC
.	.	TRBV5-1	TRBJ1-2	CASSFKWAGGPELHGYTF	TGCGCCAGCAGCTTCAAGTGGGCGGGCGGGCCAGAACTTCATGGCTACACCTTC
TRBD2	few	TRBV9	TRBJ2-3	CASSVGTSGSTDTQYF	TGTGCCAGCAGCGTAGGGACTAGCGGGAGCACAGATACGCAGTATTTT
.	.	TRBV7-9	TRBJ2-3	CASGLGSAGSDRTDTQYF	TGTGCCAGCGGCTTAGGGTCGGCGGGCAGCGACCGCACAGATACGCAGTATTTT
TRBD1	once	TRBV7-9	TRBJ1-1	CASRQGQGGEEAFF	TGTGCCAGCAGGCAGGGACAGGGCGGCGAGGAAGCTTTCTTT
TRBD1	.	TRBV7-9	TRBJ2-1	CASSHAPGQGYAKGYNEQFF	TGTGCCAGCAGCCATGCGCCGGGACAGGGTTACGCAAAGGGCTACAATGAGCAGTTCTTC
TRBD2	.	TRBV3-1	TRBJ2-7	CASSRGLAGVYEQYF	TGTGCCAGCAGCCGGGGTCTAGCGGGAGTGTACGAGCAGTACTTC
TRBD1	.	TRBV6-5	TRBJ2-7	CASSYDRQTTGGYEQYF	TGTGCCAGCAGTTACGACCGCCAGACGACAGGGGGCTACGAGCAGTACTTC
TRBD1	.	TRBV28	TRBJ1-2	CASSQGASGYTF	TGTGCCAGCTCCCAGGGGGCTTCCGGCTACACCTTC
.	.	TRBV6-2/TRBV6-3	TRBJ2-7	CASSLRDSKQYF	TGTGCCAGCAGTCTCCGAGACAGTAAACAGTACTTC
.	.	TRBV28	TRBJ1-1	CASRTGTGNTEAFF	TGTGCCAGCAGAACCGGGACGGGGAACACTGAAGCTTTCTTT
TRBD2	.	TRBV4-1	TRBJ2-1	CASSHPSGTLFPRNEQFF	TGCGCCAGCAGCCACCCCAGCGGGACCTTATTCCCTCGGAATGAGCAGTTCTTC
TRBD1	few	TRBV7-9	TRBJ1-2	CASSSSPGTVYGYTF	TGTGCCAGCAGCTCATCTCCCGGGACAGTATATGGCTACACCTTC
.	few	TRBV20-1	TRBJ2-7	CSANWAYEQYF	TGCAGTGCCAACTGGGCCTACGAGCAGTACTTC
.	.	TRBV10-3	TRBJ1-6	CAISEQSNNSPLHF	TGTGCCATCAGTGAGCAAAGTAATAATTCACCCCTCCACTTT
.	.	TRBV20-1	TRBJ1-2	CSASAGPYGYTF	TGCAGTGCTAGTGCGGGGCCCTATGGCTACACCTTC
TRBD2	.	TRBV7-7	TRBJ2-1	CASSSMTSGLYNEQFF	TGTGCTAGCAGCTCCATGACTAGCGGGTTATACAATGAGCAGTTCTTC
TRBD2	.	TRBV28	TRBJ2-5	CASSLWTSGRETQYF	TGTGCCAGCAGTCTATGGACTAGCGGGAGGGAGACCCAGTACTTC
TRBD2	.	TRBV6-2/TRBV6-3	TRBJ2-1	CASSYYWTSGRGYYNEQFF	TGTGCCAGCAGTTACTACTGGACTAGCGGGAGGGGCTACTACAATGAGCAGTTCTTC
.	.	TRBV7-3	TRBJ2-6	CASSLMGPPSGANVLTF	TGTGCCAGCAGCTTAATGGGACCCCCCTCTGGGGCCAACGTCCTGACTTTC
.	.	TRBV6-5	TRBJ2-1	CASSYGSGPGDNEQFF	TGTGCCAGCAGTTACGGATCGGGTCCAGGCGACAATGAGCAGTTCTTC
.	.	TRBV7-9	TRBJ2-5	CASSLIPGNQETQYF	TGTGCCAGCAGCTTAATTCCCGGGAACCAAGAGACCCAGTACTTC
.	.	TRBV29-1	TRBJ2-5	CSVEFVTRIQETQYF	TGCAGCGTTGAATTTGTGACGCGGATCCAAGAGACCCAGTACTTC
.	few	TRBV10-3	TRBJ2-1	CAISESGGTYNEQFF	TGTGCCATCAGTGAGTCGGGAGGCACCTACAATGAGCAGTTCTTC